The 23 T cell receptor beta chains below come from one sample, sequenced in a study of CD8+ T cells in alopecia areata. Following RNA extraction, reverse transcription yielded cDNA that acted as the sequencing template. Produced via immunoSEQ multiplex PCR; TCRdb's table is partial and in-frame only. Of about 150,000 clones listed, more than 75% are singletons. Sample: CD8+ T cells sorted from blood, taken at week 0. The receptors were sampled from a human donor with alopecia areata.

The chain employs TRBV5-1 and TRBJ2-1; D is ambiguous. Trimming took 3 bases from V and 3 from J, leaving 7 bases between them. CDR1 and CDR2 from the germline V gene are SGHRS and YFSETQ. This CDR3 comprises 13 residues. Written as DNA, the CDR3 is TGCGCCAGCAGCTCGACCAGCTACAATGAGCAGTTCTTC. Translating it yields CASSSTSYNEQFF. Looking up the rest from reference TRBV5-1 and TRBJ2-1 gives the full variable domain: KAGVTQTPRYLIKTRGQQVTLSCSPISGHRSVSWYQQTPGQGLQFLFEYFSETQRNKGNFPGRFSGRQFSNSRSEMNVSTLELGDSALYLCASSSTSYNEQFFGPGTRLTVL.

The rearrangement links TRBV5-1 to TRBJ1-1, with D possibly TRBD1 on 5 matching bases. CDR1 is SGHRS, CDR2 YFSETQ, per germline. The V end was cut by 3 bases, the J end by 1 base, with 19 bases between. This CDR3 has 17 amino acids. The CDR3 region is CASSSTPMPGPNTEAFF. The CDR3 DNA follows: TGCGCCAGCAGCTCGACCCCAATGCCGGGACCGAACACTGAAGCTTTCTTT.

The chain recombines TRBV30 with TRBJ1-5; the D is unclear. CDR3 size: 15 residues. Germline V gene sequence: CDR1 GTSNPN, CDR2 SVGIG (reference sequence). With 1 base removed from V and 0 bases from J, the gap between germline ends came to 10 bases. DNA for the CDR3: TGTGCCTGGAGTGATTGGGCGGGTAGCAATCAGCCCCAGCATTTT. The encoded protein is CAWSDWAGSNQPQHF.

A word on this clone: One end of the junction is discordant with germline, which a read error may explain. The rearrangement joins TRBV6-1 to TRBJ2-1; perhaps TRBD2 as D (6 bases). Germline CDR1 reads MNHNS; CDR2 reads SASEGT. CDR3 size: 16 residues. The CDR3 sequence is CAGSAGWGPSYNEQFF. CDR3 nucleotides: TGTGCCGGCAGTGCGGGGTGGGGACCGAGCTACAATGAGCAGTTCTTC.

The chain has TRBV7-3 and TRBJ2-2, with 11 positions matching TRBD2. V dropped 3 bases and J dropped 4; count of bases not matched to a gene: 7. The CDR3 covers 17 residues. Per the germline V gene, CDR1 is SGHTA and CDR2 is FQGTGA. CDR3 amino acids: CASSLSLAGGPTGELFF. Written as DNA, the CDR3 is TGTGCCAGCAGCTTGTCCTTAGCGGGGGGGCCCACCGGGGAGCTGTTTTTT.

This chain uses TRBV29-1 with TRBJ2-1, with unresolved D. Deletions cut 0 bases from V and 0 bases from J, with 21 bases between. The CDR3 sequence is 19 residues long. Germline values: CDR1 SQVTM, CDR2 ANQGSEA. The CDR3 DNA reads as TGCAGCGTTGAAGATCTTCCGGGCACAGCCCCGTCCTCCTACAATGAGCAGTTCTTC. This codes for CSVEDLPGTAPSSYNEQFF.

The V and J genes are TRBV6-6 and TRBJ2-3; 7 bases fit TRBD1. After removal of 2 bases from V and 0 bases from J, the junction contained 2 bases not matched to a gene. The germline CDR1 and CDR2 sequences are MNHNY and SVGAGI (reference sequence). The CDR3 sequence is 15 residues long. The CDR3 loop reads CASSYGTASTDTQYF. In nucleotides, the CDR3 is TGTGCCAGCAGTTACGGGACAGCTAGCACAGATACGCAGTATTTT.

V is TRBV4-1 and J is TRBJ1-1; TRBD1 is a possible D gene (5 bases). CDR1 is MGHRA, CDR2 YSYEKL, per germline. The CDR3 is 14 residues long. The V end lost 2 bases, the J end lost 5 bases, and 12 bases lay between the germline ends. CDR3 coding DNA: TGCGCCAGCAGCCAAAACGCAGGGCGTACTGAAGCTTTCTTT. This sequence encodes CASSQNAGRTEAFF.

With respect to this clone: Other DNA sequences in the sample encode the same CDR3. J is TRBJ2-2 and V is TRBV9; D is uncertain. CDR1 and CDR2 from the germline V gene are SGDLS and YYNGEE. Trimming took 4 bases from V and 2 from J, leaving 3 bases between them. This CDR3 has 12 residues. This chain's CDR3 is CASSTNTGELFF. In nucleotides, the CDR3 is TGTGCCAGCAGCACAAACACCGGGGAGCTGTTTTTT.

V is TRBV29-1 and J is TRBJ2-7, with D perhaps TRBD1 (7 bases). The CDR3 loop spans 13 amino acids. In germline, CDR1 is SQVTM, CDR2 ANQGSEA. The V gene lost 5 bases and the J gene lost 4 bases, with 15 bases spanning the gap. CDR3: CSVCGTDSYEQYF. In DNA, the CDR3 is TGCAGCGTTTGCGGGACAGATTCATACGAGCAGTACTTC.

The rearrangement joins TRBV4-1 to TRBJ2-1, with D uncertain. The length of the CDR3 is 18 residues. V dropped 0 bases and J dropped 0 bases, with 15 bases sitting between them. From germline, CDR1 is MGHRA and CDR2 YSYEKL. CDR3 DNA sequence: TGCGCCAGCAGCCAAGAAGTTCGCGTATTACCCTCCTACAATGAGCAGTTCTTC. Amino acid sequence: CASSQEVRVLPSYNEQFF.

The rearrangement links TRBV19 to TRBJ2-1; D gene ambiguous. The V gene lost 3 bases and the J gene lost 4 bases, with 10 bases spanning the gap. Germline CDR1 is LNHDA and CDR2 is SQIVND (reference sequence). The CDR3 is 14 amino acids. The CDR3 DNA reads TGTGCCAGTAGTATCTTCGGCGGATACAATGAGCAGTTCTTC. The encoded protein is CASSIFGGYNEQFF.

The rearrangement joins TRBV14 to TRBJ1-2, with 10 bases lining up with TRBD1. J lost 7 bases, V lost 4 bases, and 6 bases had no gene match. This CDR3 spans 14 amino acids. Germline V lookup: CDR1 SGHDN, CDR2 FVKESK. In DNA, the CDR3 is TGTGCCAGCAGCCTGGACAGGGGGTTTTTTGGCTACACCTTC. Translated, it gives CASSLDRGFFGYTF.

The chain uses TRBV11-3 and TRBJ2-7; D is perhaps TRBD2 (6 bases). V lost 1 base and J 8 bases, leaving 18 bases between the germline ends. Per germline, CDR1 SGHNT and CDR2 YENEEA. This CDR3 is built from 15 residues. This chain's CDR3 is CASSLGLVAEDKQYF. As DNA, the CDR3 is TGTGCCAGCAGCTTAGGGCTGGTAGCGGAGGACAAGCAGTACTTC.

This rearrangement joins TRBV4-2 to TRBJ2-3; D ambiguous. The CDR3 has 13 residues. In germline, CDR1 is LGHNA, CDR2 YNFKEQ. Trimming took 4 bases from V and 5 from J, leaving 10 bases between them. CDR3 sequence (DNA): TGTGCCAGCAGCCCCCGGCCCCAAGATACGCAGTATTTT. Amino acids: CASSPRPQDTQYF.

This clone was picked up one time. V usage is TRBV29-1 and J usage is TRBJ1-1, with D uncertain. The CDR3 extends over 11 amino acids. V was clipped by 4 bases and J by 7 bases, with 10 bases between them. Germline values: CDR1 SQVTM, CDR2 ANQGSEA. The CDR3 nucleotides read TGCAGCGTTGGGGAAAGTCGTGAAGCTTTCTTT. It translates to CSVGESREAFF. The whole variable domain, filled in from reference TRBV29-1 and TRBJ1-1, reads SAVISQKPSRDICQRGTSLTIQCQVDSQVTMMFWYRQQPGQSLTLIATANQGSEATYESGFVIDKFPISRPNLTFSTLTVSNMSPEDSSIYLCSVGESREAFFGQGTRLTVV.

The CDR3, as DNA: TGTGCCAGCAGCGCCGACCCGACAGACATGAACACTGAAGCTTTCTTT. As protein: CASSADPTDMNTEAFF. The chain employs TRBV9 and TRBJ1-1; a possible D gene is TRBD1 (5 bases). Germline CDR1 SGDLS, CDR2 YYNGEE. The CDR3 is made up of 16 amino acids. V was cut by 3 bases and J by 0 bases, with 15 bases left in between.

V usage is TRBV14 and J usage is TRBJ1-1; TRBD1 might be the D (6 bases). This CDR3 has 19 amino acids. The V gene lost 3 bases and the J gene lost 1 base, with 24 bases spanning the gap. CDR1 and CDR2 from the germline V gene are SGHDN and FVKESK. The CDR3 spells CASSHQGGPGVPSNTEAFF. CDR3 nucleotide sequence: TGTGCCAGCAGCCATCAGGGAGGGCCAGGGGTCCCTTCGAACACTGAAGCTTTCTTT.

This rearrangement joins TRBV7-9 to TRBJ1-2, with a possible D match to TRBD1 (5 bases). CDR3 length: 19 amino acids. Germline-derived CDR1 and CDR2 are SEHNR and FQNEAQ (reference sequence). V dropped 1 base and J dropped 4 bases, with 25 bases sitting between them. The CDR3 DNA sequence: TGTGCCAGCAGCTTAGGGCCGGGACGGAAGACCTTGGGGGGCTATGGCTACACCTTC. Translated: CASSLGPGRKTLGGYGYTF.

This sequence joins TRBV6-5 and TRBJ1-1; D possibly corresponds to TRBD1 (6 bases). The length of the CDR3 is 14 residues. The germline V gene has CDR1 MNHEY and CDR2 SVGAGI. V lost 6 bases and J 1 base, leaving 12 bases between the germline ends. CDR3 sequence reads: CASSPGGANTEAFF. CDR3 coding DNA: TGTGCCAGCAGCCCCGGGGGGGCGAACACTGAAGCTTTCTTT.

The genes are TRBV2 and TRBJ2-7; possibly TRBD2 for D (5 bases). The CDR3 is made up of 10 amino acids. CDR1 and CDR2 from the germline V gene are SNHLY and FYNNEI. V was pared by 8 bases and J by 5 bases, with 7 bases between. The DNA for the CDR3 is TGTGCCAGCTCCGGGGACGAGCAGTACTTC. This translates into CASSGDEQYF.

V usage is TRBV27 and J usage is TRBJ2-7; a possible D gene is TRBD2 (6 bases). Germline V gene data show CDR1 as MNHEY and CDR2 as SMNVEV (reference sequence). This CDR3 has 13 residues. The ends were cut back, 5 bases at V and 4 bases at J, with 12 bases in the middle. The CDR3 here is CASSGYGGYEQYF. CDR3 nucleotide sequence: TGTGCCAGCAGTGGTTACGGAGGGTACGAGCAGTACTTC.

Points on this clone: Other DNA sequences within the sample encode an identical CDR3. The V call is TRBV27, the J call TRBJ2-3; D remains unclear. Looked up from germline, CDR1 is MNHEY and CDR2 is SMNVEV (reference sequence). CDR3 size: 12 residues. The V and J ends lost 3 bases and 6 bases respectively, with 7 bases between them. CDR3: CASSFPGDTQYF. The CDR3 region has the DNA TGTGCCAGCAGTTTTCCCGGTGATACGCAGTATTTT.